A selection of T cell receptor beta chains follows, all from one sample in a study of T cells in Graves' hyperthyroidism and ophthalmopathy. TCRdb called the multiplex PCR reads again in MiXCR, with one record for every CDR3 protein. The profile covers over 300,000 distinct CDR3 sequences, with approximately 15% appearing a single time and about 10% taken by the ten largest. Sequencing was performed on blood. These receptors all stem from a woman in her sixties with Graves' hyperthyroidism. CDR3s include the opening cysteine and the closing phenylalanine or tryptophan. The D gene is left open where the match is weak. Not every row has a clone size; where given, it reads once, few, many or a size class.

d_call clone_size j_call v_call cdr3_aa cdr3_nt
- few TRBJ2-2 TRBV24-1 CATSDLSSGTGELFF TGTGCCACCAGTGATTTAAGTAGCGGCACCGGGGAGCTGTTTTTT
- many TRBJ2-3 TRBV2 CASKSGRTDTQYF TGTGCCAGCAAATCGGGCCGCACAGATACGCAGTATTTT
- - TRBJ2-7 TRBV28 CASRQLLLDEQYF TGTGCCAGTAGACAGCTGCTACTGGACGAGCAGTACTTC
- many TRBJ2-3 TRBV20-1 CSARSVLDADTQYF TGCAGTGCTAGATCCGTCTTAGATGCAGATACGCAGTATTTT
- - TRBJ2-3 TRBV11-2 CASSLMGGADTQYF TGTGCCAGCAGCTTAATGGGGGGCGCAGATACGCAGTATTTT
TRBD2 few TRBJ2-3 TRBV6-1 CASSRGTSGGPSTDTQYF TGTGCCAGCAGTCGAGGGACTAGCGGGGGCCCTAGCACAGATACGCAGTATTTT
TRBD2 many TRBJ2-3 TRBV12-3/TRBV12-4 CASSSLAGRRIASTDTQYF TGTGCCAGCAGTTCACTAGCGGGAAGGCGCATCGCCAGCACAGATACGCAGTATTTT
TRBD2 many TRBJ2-7 TRBV6-1 CASSTPGLAGSYEQYF TGTGCCAGCAGTACCCCTGGGCTAGCGGGGTCCTACGAGCAGTACTTC
TRBD1 - TRBJ1-5 TRBV5-6 CASSRIDGTGTENQPQHF TGTGCCAGCAGCAGGATCGACGGGACAGGGACTGAAAACCAGCCCCAGCATTTT
TRBD2 many TRBJ2-1 TRBV7-9 CASRGSGSYNEQFF TGTGCCAGCAGGGGCAGCGGGAGCTACAATGAGCAGTTCTTC
- - TRBJ2-1 TRBV4-3 CASSQDLGDPYNEQFF TGCGCCAGCAGCCAAGATCTCGGCGACCCCTACAATGAGCAGTTCTTC
- few TRBJ2-1 TRBV5-1 CASSGLPGYNEQFF TGCGCCAGCAGCGGCCTACCGGGCTACAATGAGCAGTTCTTC
- many TRBJ2-7 TRBV28 CASSFQQGGEQYF TGTGCCAGCAGTTTCCAACAGGGAGGCGAGCAGTACTTC
- few TRBJ2-1 TRBV5-4 CASSHQGGGLLNEQFF TGTGCCAGCAGCCATCAAGGAGGGGGGCTACTTAATGAGCAGTTCTTC
- many TRBJ2-3 TRBV6-1 CAIRPPAVLKATDTQYF TGTGCCATCCGCCCCCCTGCGGTACTGAAAGCCACAGATACGCAGTATTTT
- - TRBJ1-3 TRBV7-2 CASSLEGTHSGNTIYF TGTGCCAGCAGCTTAGAGGGCACCCACTCTGGAAACACCATATATTTT
- many TRBJ2-5 TRBV7-8 CASSFADQETQYF TGTGCCAGCAGCTTCGCGGACCAAGAGACCCAGTACTTC
- - TRBJ1-3 TRBV7-9 CASSTPRARRSRNTICF TGTGCCAGCAGCACACCTAGGGCCCGCAGGTCACGAAACACCATATGTTTT
TRBD2 many TRBJ2-7 TRBV11-3 CASSPTPGTSGRRESYEQYF TGTGCCAGCAGCCCGACCCCCGGGACTAGCGGGAGAAGGGAGAGCTACGAGCAGTACTTC
- - TRBJ2-7 TRBV10-3 CAISQVGGDEQYF TGTGCCATCAGTCAGGTTGGGGGCGACGAGCAGTACTTC
- few TRBJ2-7 TRBV7-9 CASSSGLGGLQQYF TGTGCCAGCAGCTCAGGACTAGGGGGGTTGCAGCAGTACTTC
- many TRBJ2-5 TRBV7-2 CASSPSRGRNQETQYF TGTGCCAGCAGCCCGAGCAGGGGGAGGAACCAAGAGACCCAGTACTTC
- - TRBJ2-5 TRBV5-5 CASSGSDSPLQETQYF TGTGCCAGCAGTGGTTCGGACAGCCCCCTCCAAGAGACCCAGTACTTC
- - TRBJ2-1 TRBV10-2 CASSELAGAPPNEQFF TGCGCCAGCAGTGAGCTCGCGGGGGCGCCACCCAATGAGCAGTTCTTC
- few TRBJ1-5 TRBV2 CASTGLSNQPQHF TGTGCCAGCACCGGACTTAGCAATCAGCCCCAGCATTTT
TRBD2 few TRBJ2-1 TRBV7-9 CASSSQTSGRVNEQFF TGTGCCAGCAGCTCACAGACTAGCGGGAGGGTTAATGAGCAGTTCTTC
- many TRBJ1-1 TRBV28 CASSGGDLVAFF TGTGCCAGCAGTGGGGGGGACTTGGTAGCTTTCTTT
TRBD2 many TRBJ2-1 TRBV11-2 CASSPRLAEYNEQFF TGTGCCAGCAGCCCAAGACTAGCTGAGTACAATGAGCAGTTCTTC
- - TRBJ1-5 TRBV19 CASTTGDNQPQHF TGTGCCAGTACCACAGGAGACAATCAGCCCCAGCATTTT
- many TRBJ2-3 TRBV2 CASSGAREAGDTQYF TGTGCCAGCAGTGGCGCCAGGGAGGCGGGAGATACGCAGTATTTT
- many TRBJ2-1 TRBV7-9 CASTPSSYNEQFF TGTGCCAGCACCCCCAGCTCCTACAATGAGCAGTTCTTC
TRBD1 many TRBJ1-2 TRBV12-3/TRBV12-4 CASSRRTGGGHGYTF TGTGCCAGCAGCCGACGGACAGGGGGAGGCCATGGCTACACCTTC
- few TRBJ2-7 TRBV5-8 CASSLTTGYEQYF TGTGCCAGCAGCTTGACCACAGGGTACGAGCAGTACTTC
- many TRBJ2-6 TRBV27 CASSYGSRAWGESSGANVLTF TGTGCCAGCAGTTATGGCAGCAGGGCGTGGGGCGAAAGCTCTGGGGCCAACGTCCTGACTTTC
TRBD2 - TRBJ2-5 TRBV2 CASSDVDLAGIQETQYF TGTGCCAGCAGTGATGTGGACCTAGCGGGTATCCAAGAGACCCAGTACTTC
TRBD1 many TRBJ1-3 TRBV6-1 CASSRQGSAGNTIYF TGTGCCAGCAGCAGACAGGGTTCGGCTGGAAACACCATATATTTT
TRBD2 few TRBJ2-2 TRBV30 CARKTSPWAGELFF TGTGCCCGGAAGACTAGCCCGTGGGCCGGGGAGCTGTTTTTT
TRBD1 - TRBJ2-7 TRBV20-1 CSASTGQGVTYEQYF TGCAGTGCAAGCACCGGGCAGGGGGTTACCTACGAGCAGTACTTC
TRBD2 - TRBJ2-1 TRBV5-1 CASSSRGRLAGAGQFF TGCGCCAGCAGCTCCCGAGGTCGACTAGCGGGAGCGGGGCAGTTCTTC
- many TRBJ2-1 TRBV6-1 CASSKDSASYNEQFF TGTGCCAGCAGCAAGGACAGCGCCTCCTACAATGAGCAGTTCTTC
TRBD2 many TRBJ2-7 TRBV3-1 CASSLSAGEVEQYF TGTGCCAGCAGCCTTTCAGCGGGAGAGGTGGAGCAGTACTTC
TRBD1 many TRBJ1-1 TRBV20-1 CSASRQGFNTEAFF TGCAGTGCTAGCCGACAGGGTTTTAACACTGAAGCTTTCTTT
TRBD1 - TRBJ1-1 TRBV19 CASRWAGQGTEAFF TGTGCCAGTAGATGGGCCGGACAGGGCACTGAAGCTTTCTTT
- - TRBJ2-1 TRBV9 CASSRRGPPYNEQFF TGTGCCAGCAGCCGGAGGGGCCCTCCCTACAATGAGCAGTTCTTC
TRBD2 - TRBJ2-7 TRBV9 CASSGSGTSGSYEQYF TGTGCCAGCAGCGGATCCGGGACTAGCGGTTCCTACGAGCAGTACTTC
TRBD2 many TRBJ2-3 TRBV28 CASSSAGVVTDTQYF TGTGCCAGCAGTAGTGCGGGAGTGGTGACAGATACGCAGTATTTT